This T cell receptor beta chain was identified in a study of T-cell reconstitution after alpha-beta-depleted transplantation in children. Unique molecular identifiers were incorporated during preparation of the TCRbeta library. TCRdb analysed the PCR reads with MiXCR anew, one entry per CDR3 protein. The sample includes 190,000 or so distinct CDR3 sequences, about 6.8% seen only once; the top ten take 3% to 3.5%. The material sequenced was PBMCs from the stem cell graft donor, taken from the stem cell graft. This TCR was recovered from a human donor who donated a stem cell graft to a child with Wiskott-Aldrich syndrome.

The CDR3 loop is CASSIRRIQPQHF. In DNA form, the CDR3 reads TGTGCCAGTAGTATTCGTCGCATCCAGCCCCAGCATTTT. This chain connects TRBV19 to TRBJ1-5; D unresolved. This CDR3 is built from 13 residues. Germline CDR1 LNHDA, CDR2 SQIVND (reference sequence). The V end lost 3 bases, the J end lost 7 bases, and 10 bases lay between the germline ends.